The rows below give T cell receptor beta chains drawn from one sample of a study of cytomegalovirus exposure and HLA in healthy donors. Clones were read by immunoSEQ multiplex PCR, and TCRdb kept only the in-frame ones, dropping some. The table lists 90,000 to 100,000 clones, over 65% of them singletons. The sample taken for sequencing was PBMCs. The receptors originated from a man under 40 in good health and CMV-seronegative. Both conserved end residues are part of each CDR3. The D gene is left open where the match is weak. Only some rows state a clone size, as once, few, many or a class for expanded clones.

size: NA
V: TRBV12-5
D: NA
J: TRBJ2-7
CDR3: CASGSHSPYEQYF
DNA: TGTGCTAGTGGTTCCCACAGCCCCTACGAGCAGTACTTC

size: once
V: TRBV27
D: NA
J: TRBJ2-3
CDR3: CASSPGLSVRAQYF
DNA: TGTGCCAGCAGTCCGGGACTCTCGGTCCGTGCGCAGTATTTT

size: NA
V: TRBV4-1
D: TRBD1
J: TRBJ1-5
CDR3: CASSQDSTARQGASPQHF
DNA: TGCGCCAGCAGCCAAGATTCCACAGCCAGACAGGGGGCGAGCCCCCAGCATTTT

size: NA
V: TRBV21-1
D: NA
J: TRBJ1-6
CDR3: CASSNRWTELNSPLHF
DNA: TGTGCCAGCAGCAACCGATGGACAGAGCTTAATTCACCCCTCCACTTT

size: NA
V: TRBV29-1
D: TRBD1
J: TRBJ2-5
CDR3: CSTAGTGVSETQYF
DNA: TGCAGCACGGCCGGGACAGGGGTATCAGAGACCCAGTACTTC

size: NA
V: TRBV28
D: NA
J: TRBJ2-1
CDR3: CASSLTRVNEQFF
DNA: TGTGCCAGCAGTTTAACCAGGGTCAATGAGCAGTTCTTC

size: NA
V: TRBV5-1
D: TRBD2
J: TRBJ2-7
CDR3: CASSLATSGSGYEQYF
DNA: TGCGCCAGCAGCCTGGCGACTAGCGGGAGCGGGTACGAGCAGTACTTC

size: NA
V: TRBV16
D: NA
J: TRBJ1-5
CDR3: CASSPERGFRSNQPQHF
DNA: TGTGCCAGCAGCCCCGAACGGGGATTCCGTAGCAATCAGCCCCAGCATTTT

size: NA
V: TRBV25-1
D: TRBD1
J: TRBJ2-2
CDR3: CASSDRGRGTGELFF
DNA: TGTGCCAGCAGCGACAGGGGGCGCGGCACCGGGGAGCTGTTTTTT

size: NA
V: TRBV27
D: NA
J: TRBJ2-7
CDR3: CASSLSHDRTGTYEQYF
DNA: TGTGCCAGCAGTTTATCCCACGACAGGACGGGGACCTACGAGCAGTACTTC

size: NA
V: TRBV11-2
D: TRBD2
J: TRBJ2-5
CDR3: CASSLVAGVQETQYF
DNA: TGTGCCAGCAGCTTAGTAGCGGGAGTCCAAGAGACCCAGTACTTC

size: NA
V: TRBV2
D: TRBD1
J: TRBJ2-7
CDR3: CASSAGTGVFYEQYF
DNA: TGTGCCAGCAGTGCCGGGACAGGGGTATTCTACGAGCAGTACTTC

size: NA
V: TRBV21-1
D: NA
J: TRBJ2-6
CDR3: CASSNGTASGANVLTF
DNA: TGTGCCAGCAGCAATGGTACAGCATCTGGGGCCAACGTCCTGACTTTC

size: NA
V: TRBV13
D: TRBD1
J: TRBJ2-1
CDR3: CASSLDGQVYNEQFF
DNA: TGTGCCAGCAGTTTGGACGGACAGGTCTACAATGAGCAGTTCTTC

size: NA
V: TRBV30
D: NA
J: TRBJ1-1
CDR3: CAWSVLQKHTEAFF
DNA: TGTGCCTGGAGTGTATTACAGAAACACACTGAAGCTTTCTTT

size: NA
V: TRBV28
D: NA
J: TRBJ2-1
CDR3: CASSLLYLWGRGSYNEQFF
DNA: TGTGCCAGCAGTTTATTATATTTATGGGGCAGGGGCTCTTACAATGAGCAGTTCTTC

size: NA
V: TRBV9
D: NA
J: TRBJ1-2
CDR3: CASSVGWVQGGDYGYTF
DNA: TGTGCCAGCAGCGTAGGTTGGGTACAGGGCGGAGACTATGGCTACACCTTC

size: NA
V: TRBV18
D: TRBD2
J: TRBJ2-1
CDR3: CASSPFQRENNEQFF
DNA: TGTGCCAGCTCACCATTCCAGCGGGAGAACAATGAGCAGTTCTTC

size: NA
V: TRBV11-2
D: TRBD1
J: TRBJ1-1
CDR3: CASSAIRGRGTEAFF
DNA: TGTGCCAGCAGCGCCATCAGGGGGCGGGGCACTGAAGCTTTCTTT

size: NA
V: TRBV10-3
D: NA
J: TRBJ1-2
CDR3: CAISELADINYGYTF
DNA: TGTGCCATCAGTGAGTTGGCCGACATCAACTATGGCTACACCTTC

size: NA
V: TRBV19
D: TRBD2
J: TRBJ2-3
CDR3: CASSHGTSADTQYF
DNA: TGTGCCAGTAGTCACGGGACTAGCGCAGATACGCAGTATTTT

size: NA
V: TRBV23-1
D: NA
J: TRBJ1-6
CDR3: CASSQSYPGARSPLHF
DNA: TGCGCCAGCAGTCAATCGTATCCAGGGGCCCGATCACCCCTCCACTTT

size: NA
V: TRBV10-3
D: TRBD2
J: TRBJ2-1
CDR3: CAIRTSADNEQFF
DNA: TGTGCCATCAGGACTAGCGCCGACAATGAGCAGTTCTTC

size: NA
V: TRBV5-1
D: TRBD2
J: TRBJ2-1
CDR3: CASRPGGGSNEQFF
DNA: TGCGCCAGCAGACCGGGGGGAGGCAGTAATGAGCAGTTCTTC

size: few
V: TRBV4-3
D: NA
J: TRBJ2-5
CDR3: CASSQRGRGGETQYF
DNA: TGCGCCAGCAGCCAGAGAGGGCGTGGAGGAGAGACCCAGTACTTC

size: few
V: TRBV7-6
D: NA
J: TRBJ1-1
CDR3: CASSLYLQHTEAFF
DNA: TGTGCCAGCAGCTTATATTTACAGCACACTGAAGCTTTCTTT

size: NA
V: TRBV19
D: NA
J: TRBJ1-2
CDR3: CASSIGVSGYTF
DNA: TGTGCCAGTAGTATAGGAGTCTCTGGCTACACCTTC

size: NA
V: TRBV7-9
D: NA
J: TRBJ1-4
CDR3: CASSARGGDEKLFF
DNA: TGTGCCAGCAGCGCCCGAGGGGGGGATGAAAAACTGTTTTTT